This T cell receptor beta chain was found in a study of cytomegalovirus exposure and HLA in healthy donors (dated by TCRdb to the late 2010s). Notes on the research overall: An earlier analysis of 550 to 700 of the donors reported 250 to 300 Gb of sequence data and 120 million or so unique TCR beta sequences from 150 million to 200 million T cells. Roughly 300 gigabases of sequencing data and 70 million to 85 million unique TCR sequences were included in an early release covering roughly 700 HLA-typed donors. Of the roughly 400 genotyped donors, about 80% fell in the genetic ancestry cluster associated with self-reported Caucasian donors. The study was designed to test whether signatures of past pathogen exposure could be identified by cataloging public T cell receptors. The T cell repertoires of under 750 subjects were profiled by immunosequencing and related to cytomegalovirus serostatus. A separate validation cohort of 100 to 150 different subjects was used in addition to the 666-subject first cohort. To predict cytomegalovirus infection status, the study brought together high-throughput TCR immunosequencing, statistical association of individual TCRs with disease status, and machine learning. In a later analysis, previously published TCR beta repertoires from 666 donors were re-analyzed and high-resolution HLA genotyping was added so that TCR occurrence patterns could be studied. Rather than using new phenotypic data, the later analysis identified candidate immune exposures from TCR beta sequences and from how often those sequences occurred across donors. An earlier analysis of 587 of the donors used high-throughput TCR beta sequencing to judge whether each TCR beta V gene segment behaved as functional or pseudogenic. Donor age, sex, ethnicity and CMV serostatus were collected together with the repertoire data. In a later genetic analysis, genome-wide SNP genotypes for about three fifths of the roughly 670 donors were used, and that subset was treated as a discovery cohort. Every repertoire in the discovery cohort had been generated on one and the same sequencing platform. HLA typing included class I and class II loci at four-digit resolution. Typing coverage varied by locus: roughly 620-630 donors for A, B, C, DRB1 and DQB1; approximately 520 for DQA1; around 610 for DPA1; roughly 450 for DPB1. Four to six DR-DQ haplotypes were handled as single units for association and clustering, since linkage in the cohort was strong. Among around 400 genotyped donors of the cohort, an average of around 240,000 unique TCR beta nucleotide sequences was sequenced per donor, of which approximately 19% were non-productive. Paper-wide results and their limitations: The 87-base-pair reads could not distinguish some IMGT-functional V segments, including TRBV6-2 and TRBV6-3, so those segments were excluded. When HLA alleles, especially DR and DQ, strongly co-occurred, attributing TCR associations to individual alleles was difficult. Cytomegalovirus status was reported to be diagnosed by the classifier with high specificity and sensitivity in both the original and validation cohorts. The study gave a list of under 200 TCR beta chains associated with cytomegalovirus. Correlated functional status among segregating V segments might reflect linkage disequilibrium, but an unknown experimental factor could not be ruled out. A later genetic analysis reported fewer N-insertions in productive TCRs among donors in an Asian-associated ancestry cluster than the roughly 700-donor mean. In a later analysis, the rate of TCR association differed among HLA loci, with DRB1 alleles having the most associated TCRs and HLA-C alleles having the fewest. According to a later analysis, parvovirus B19, influenza, CMV and Epstein-Barr virus appeared linked to several top co-occurrence clusters. In a later analysis, HLA-associated TCR beta chains showed more clonal expansion and lower generation probabilities than non-associated chains that were equally common. A cluster of highly shared sequence variants was judged likely to be a technical artifact of the sequencing pipeline. In a later genetic analysis, a missense DCLRE1C variant was associated with V-gene and J-gene trimming of TCR beta chains, and the association was replicated in an independent cohort. Specific HLA alleles were associated with 15,000 to 20,000 TCR beta sequences at a false discovery rate of 0.05 in a later analysis. Three of the identified cytomegalovirus-associated TCR beta chains were confirmed in vitro to be specific for cytomegalovirus antigens. The only immune exposure information available for the cohort was CMV serostatus. Because counts were too low, under 20 rarely observed V segments, including chromosome 9 orphons, were left out of the earlier analysis of 587 of the donors. The presence/absence analyses assumed that sequencing depth was roughly uniform across donors, and that assumption may not be true. An earlier analysis of some 560 of the donors showed that most TCR beta V segments appeared in productive rearrangements either about 87% or about 30% of the time, which broadly matched IMGT annotations. This cohort had only TCR beta chains sequenced, and the lack of alpha or paired-chain data limited which features could be detected. In a later analysis, most CMV-associated TCR beta chains were found to appear HLA-restricted, with HLA associations seemingly driven largely by CMV exposure. Because HLA typing was missing for some donors at each locus, association tests included only the typed subset. The authors suggested that the approach could potentially be generalized to other disease states and immunological phenotypes. A further reported finding was that TCR beta sequences accurately predicted the HLA-A and HLA-B alleles for most subjects in the first cohort. Across donors, most TCR sequences were observed very rarely, whereas some public TCRs were present in many individuals.

A remark on this clone: The antigen it recognizes is unknown. There are no base qualities to consult, and no much larger clone falls within one base.

CDR1 and CDR2 are read off the germline V gene (reference sequence) as PRHDT and FYEKMQ. A distance of 20 bases separates the germline ends of V and J, which lose 4 bases and 1 base respectively. The CDR3 spans 17 residues, from the cysteine through the phenylalanine. Solely the CDR3 DNA is kept, with 51 bases framed from the first base. The cohort consisted of 650 to 850 healthy bone marrow donors. Cohort members were all nominally healthy when sampled, although unrecorded immune exposures were likely present. The donor was CMV seropositive and was included in the group of 300 or so seropositive cohort members. A peripheral blood sample was collected from each donor, and TCR beta sequencing was performed on peripheral blood mononuclear cells. The Qiagen DNeasy Blood Extraction Kit was used to extract genomic DNA from the blood cell samples. Libraries were made using the immunoSEQ multiplex PCR assay. A mixture of 60 forward primers for TCR Vbeta segments and 13 reverse primers for TCR Jbeta segments was used in the multiplex PCR. A multiplex PCR assay on genomic DNA amplified the CDR3 region of rearranged TCR beta genes. On the Illumina HiSeq System, the amplified TCR beta libraries were sequenced as 87-base-pair reads. The study's own analysis went as follows. In a later analysis, tens of millions of unique TCR beta chains were counted across the roughly 610 repertoires, and roughly 11 million of these chains were shared by at least two donors. A nearest-neighbor algorithm error-corrected the raw reads and collapsed the reads into unique sequences, merging closely related sequences to remove PCR and sequencing errors. CDR3 sequences were aligned to IMGT reference sequences to assign V, D and J gene segments. Each retained sequence needed at least a six-nucleotide match to both a V gene segment and a J gene segment. A rearrangement counted as productive if the CDR3 had no stop codons and remained in frame with V and J, and every other rearrangement counted as non-productive. CDR3 was defined by IMGT convention, running from the second conserved V-encoded cysteine to the conserved J-encoded phenylalanine. The earlier analysis of about 560 of the donors excluded any sequence lacking an unambiguous match to a single V gene segment. An earlier analysis of some 500 of the donors classified V segments as functional when productive rearrangements were above 56.7% and as segregating when the standard deviation between donors was above 5%. To diagnose cytomegalovirus status from the catalog of TCR beta chain sequences, a statistical classification framework was built. A later analysis assigned V and J genes by comparing TCR nucleotide sequences with IMGT/GENE-DB human TR gene sequences. The TCRdist pipeline was used in a later analysis to assign CDR3 sequences and most-parsimonious VDJ recombination scenarios. In a later analysis, every TCR beta chain was defined by the combination of its CDR3 amino acid sequence and its V-gene family, and reads without a unique V-gene family were dropped. As a way to deal with suspected cross-contamination and a sequencing artifact, a later analysis dropped 450 to 600 nucleotide sequences that were highly shared and had low generation probability. For each public chain, a later analysis derived a clonal expansion index from normalized ranks of inferred template counts within each repertoire. A later analysis computed generation probabilities with a VDJ recombination model fitted to out-of-frame rearrangements, and checked the results against IGoR. In a later analysis, hypergeometric tests were used to score TCR-TCR, TCR-HLA and TCR-CMV co-occurrence, with a repertoire-size bias correction applied to TCR pairs. False discovery rates were estimated in a later analysis by permuting HLA or CMV assignments 20 times. In a later analysis, co-occurring TCRs were grouped using DBSCAN, with TCRdist sequence similarity added in when clustering inside HLA-allele-positive subsets. Repertoires with fewer than 30,000 or more than 120,000 public chains were left out of co-occurrence clustering, as were about 5 repertoires with anomalous nucleotide sharing. The source is immuneACCESS, and TCRdb retained only in-frame sequences with V and J called. Part of the clones is not carried over; for the studies checked, unresolved V genes explain less than half of this, and the remainder is unexplained. The D gene and trimming were derived from the DNA, and the V and J assignments and clone size from that table. The sample includes 150,000 or so clones, with about 83% observed a single time. The ten largest clonotypes hold approximately 13% of the sample.

This clonotype originated in a middle-aged man in good health and CMV-seropositive. Sequencing used PBMCs. The V gene is TRBV13 and the J gene is TRBJ2-7; TRBD1 is a weak D gene call, 5 bases matching. The nucleotide sequence reads TGTGCCAGCAGCTCCGGACCATGGGGCCAACCGTCCTACGAGCAGTACTTC. The resulting protein is CASSSGPWGQPSYEQYF.